The T cell receptor beta chain described here comes from a study of blood T cells in healthy people across ages. The authors isolated at least 6.5 million PBMCs per sample. The germline V gene has CDR1 SNHLY and CDR2 FYNNEI. The CDR3 sequence is 16 residues long. Study-wide results and caveats: When one million T cells were used, diversity estimates were thought to be underestimates. Per million T cells, TCR beta diversity dropped roughly linearly as age increased.

This clonotype showed up just a few times. The antigen is unknown. The second PCR ran roughly 6 to 11 cycles with a sample-barcoded 5' primer and J-beta primers. TCRdb processed the 5' RACE reads anew with MiXCR; each CDR3 protein has one entry. The sample carries hundreds of thousands of distinct CDR3 sequences, approximately 65% recorded once. This chain joins TRBV2 and TRBJ2-4; 11 nucleotides line up with TRBD2. The end of the DNA fits TRBJ2-7 better, so the J call may be wrong. This receptor was taken from a man aged 30 to 39 in good health. Sequencing was performed on blood. The CDR3 nucleotides are TGTGCCAGCAGTATTACGCTAGCGGGGGGAACCTACGAGCAGTACTTC. This gives the protein CASSITLAGGTYEQYF.